These 13 T cell receptor beta chains came from one sample sequenced in a study of cytotoxic CD8 clonotypes in ibrutinib-treated CLL. TCRdb's table, derived via immunoSEQ multiplex PCR, lists solely in-frame clones and lacks some. The data hold more than 150,000 clones, with over 60% observed a single time. Sequenced material: PBMCs, taken after 24 months of ibrutinib treatment. Receptors were obtained from a human donor with chronic lymphocytic leukemia.

The chain joins TRBV7-2 to TRBJ2-1; 13 bases match TRBD2. The CDR3 sequence is 15 residues long. The V gene end was trimmed by 5 bases and the J gene end by 4 bases; junction bases not matched to a gene: 2. Germline assignment: CDR1 SGHTA and CDR2 FQGNSA. For the CDR3, the DNA is TGTGCCAGCAGCACGGGACTAGCGGGATACAATGAGCAGTTCTTC. Amino acid sequence: CASSTGLAGYNEQFF.

The CDR3 reads CASSYRDEQFF. CDR3 in DNA: TGTGCCAGCAGCTACCGGGATGAGCAGTTCTTC. V usage is TRBV7-6 and J usage is TRBJ2-1, with D unresolved. This CDR3 spans 11 amino acids. V lost 4 bases, J lost 8 bases, and 6 bases lay in between. From germline, CDR1 is SGHVS and CDR2 FNYEAQ.

The gene calls are TRBV19 and TRBJ2-1, with TRBD2 as a possible D gene (5 bases). The CDR3 sequence is 15 residues long. The germline V gene has CDR1 LNHDA and CDR2 SQIVND (reference sequence). The V and J ends lost 3 bases and 2 bases respectively, with 11 bases between them. The DNA for the CDR3 is TGTGCCAGTAGTATCCCGGGGTTCACCTACAATGAGCAGTTCTTC. Encoded protein: CASSIPGFTYNEQFF. Full variable domain (outside the CDR3, taken from reference TRBV19 and TRBJ2-1): DGGITQSPKYLFRKEGQNVTLSCEQNLNHDAMYWYRQDPGQGLRLIYYSQIVNDFQKGDIAEGYSVSREKKESFPLTVTSAQKNPTAFYLCASSIPGFTYNEQFFGPGTRLTVL.

This chain uses TRBV6-5 with TRBJ1-5, with unresolved D. Trimming removed 6 bases from V and 7 bases from J, with 19 bases in between. In germline, CDR1 is MNHEY, CDR2 SVGAGI. The length of the CDR3 is 15 residues. In DNA form, the CDR3 reads TGTGCCAGCAGCCCCCGAGGGCTGGAAAGGCAGCCCCAGCATTTT. This codes for CASSPRGLERQPQHF.

The V gene is TRBV9, the J gene TRBJ1-1; TRBD1 matches 7 bases. The CDR3 sequence is 15 residues long. Germline V CDR1 and CDR2: SGDLS, YYNGEE. Trimming removed 4 bases from V and 0 bases from J; junction bases left unmatched: 6. The CDR3 sequence is CASSPRTGLNTEAFF. The CDR3 region has the DNA TGTGCCAGCAGCCCACGGACAGGACTGAACACTGAAGCTTTCTTT.

This clone is a singleton in its sample. This sequence joins TRBV4-2 and TRBJ2-7; TRBD1 matches at 8 bases. In germline, CDR1 is LGHNA, CDR2 YNFKEQ. The length of the CDR3 is 16 residues. The V segment lost 4 bases and the J segment 4 bases; nucleotides outside the gene matches: 12. The CDR3 DNA is TGTGCCAGCAGCCGGTCTTTAGGGACAGGAAGTTACGAGCAGTACTTC. Residues: CASSRSLGTGSYEQYF.

The genes are TRBV6-1 and TRBJ2-2; weak D call: TRBD2 (5 bases). The CDR3 consists of 15 residues. CDR1 is MNHNS, CDR2 SASEGT, per germline. The V end was cut by 0 bases, the J end by 6 bases, with 11 bases between. CDR3 amino acids: CASSEAWTGAGELFF. The CDR3 DNA follows: TGTGCCAGCAGTGAAGCGTGGACTGGGGCCGGGGAGCTGTTTTTT.

The J gene is TRBJ2-1, the V gene TRBV6-5, with 11 positions matching TRBD2. The CDR3 is made up of 16 amino acids. Trimming at V came to 2 bases and at J to 4 bases, leaving 4 bases not matched to a gene. The V gene's germline CDR1 is MNHEY and CDR2 SVGAGI. The CDR3 region is CASSYHTSGSYNEQFF. In nucleotides, the CDR3 is TGTGCCAGCAGTTACCACACTAGCGGGAGTTACAATGAGCAGTTCTTC.

This chain connects TRBV5-1 to TRBJ2-5; no reliable D call. The CDR3 spans 15 residues. The V end lost 0 bases, the J end lost 5 bases, and 14 bases lay between the germline ends. CDR1 is SGHRS and CDR2 is YFSETQ in the germline V gene. The CDR3 nucleotides read TGCGCCAGCAGCTTGGAAGAGATAGGATGGGAGACCCAGTACTTC. Translation: CASSLEEIGWETQYF.

This clone was detected a few times. The chain uses TRBV27 and TRBJ2-3; 7 bases align to TRBD2. J gave up 5 bases and V 4 bases, and 9 bases lay outside the gene matches. Germline-derived CDR1 and CDR2 are MNHEY and SMNVEV (reference sequence). CDR3 size: 15 residues. The CDR3 coding sequence is TGTGCCAGCAGTTCCTCAGCGGGGCAAATAGATACGCAGTATTTT. Its translation is CASSSSAGQIDTQYF.

This chain connects TRBV27 to TRBJ1-5; D is possibly TRBD1 (5 bases). The CDR3 extends over 15 amino acids. V was shortened by 0 bases and J by 5 bases, with 11 bases between the two germline ends. Germline V CDR1 and CDR2: MNHEY, SMNVEV (reference sequence). CDR3 residues: CASSLSFGGYQPQHF. The CDR3 DNA is TGTGCCAGCAGTTTATCGTTCGGGGGATATCAGCCCCAGCATTTT.

V and J are TRBV27 and TRBJ2-3; D gene unclear. The germline V gene encodes CDR1 MNHEY and CDR2 SMNVEV (reference sequence). V lost 7 bases to trimming and J lost 4 bases, with 18 bases between them. The CDR3 extends over 15 amino acids. The CDR3 sequence: CASNNYPTDADTQYF. The CDR3 DNA reads TGTGCCAGCAATAACTACCCCACCGATGCAGATACGCAGTATTTT.

This clone was counted between two and nine times. The V call is TRBV28, the J call TRBJ2-7, with 8 bases that match TRBD2. Trimming removed 2 bases from V and 12 bases from J; junction bases left unmatched: 9. The CDR3 runs to 13 residues. The germline CDR1 and CDR2 sequences are MDHEN and SYDVKM. This chain's CDR3 is CASSLVRSGSPYF. DNA of the CDR3: TGTGCCAGCAGTTTAGTTCGCAGCGGGAGCCCGTACTTC.